This TCR beta chain was observed in a study of blood T cell repertoires in COVID-19. Looking at the study overall: Collection of acute and convalescent COVID-19 samples took place in the United States, Italy and Spain. Sample material is recorded as cDNA or gDNA derived from T cells, B-cell-depleted T cells, or PBMCs.

The assay was immunoSEQ multiplex PCR, and TCRdb's table has in-frame clones only and misses some. The sample lists some 80,000 clones, approximately 90% occurring once. The TCR was taken from a human donor in a cohort sampled during active COVID-19. Source material: peripheral blood.

CDR3 amino acids: CASTPKGTSRHYNEQFF. CDR3 DNA: TGTGCCAGCACTCCTAAAGGGACTAGCCGACACTACAATGAGCAGTTCTTC. V and J are TRBV27 and TRBJ2-1; 9 bases line up with TRBD2. From germline, CDR1 is MNHEY and CDR2 SMNVEV (reference sequence). The CDR3 is made up of 17 amino acids. V lost 7 bases and J lost 3; bases outside the gene matches: 13.